The 21 T cell receptor beta chains presented below share a single source sample, sequenced in a study of cytomegalovirus exposure and HLA in healthy donors. 13 Jbeta primers and 60 Vbeta primers were used for the PCR. The data were produced by immunoSEQ multiplex PCR, yet TCRdb's version contains in-frame clones alone and is incomplete. The table lists about 160,000 clones, under 80% of them singletons, with 1.3% to 1.5% in the top ten. The sequenced sample consisted of PBMCs. The receptors were sampled from a young woman in good health and CMV-seronegative.

A few counts support this clone. The chain links TRBV27 to TRBJ1-5; D perhaps matches TRBD1 (6 bases). CDR1 is MNHEY, CDR2 SMNVEV, per germline (reference sequence). The CDR3 covers 17 residues. Trimming removed 4 bases from V and 0 bases from J, with 16 bases in between. CDR3 loop: CASSSLSTGHSNQPQHF. Here the CDR3 DNA reads TGTGCCAGCAGTTCCCTATCAACAGGGCATAGCAATCAGCCCCAGCATTTT.

This clone was detected a few times. V and J are TRBV28 and TRBJ2-1, with D maybe TRBD2 (6 bases). With 7 bases removed from V and 9 bases from J, the gap between germline ends came to 13 bases. This CDR3 is built from 12 residues. The germline V gene encodes CDR1 MDHEN and CDR2 SYDVKM. CDR3 sequence reads: CASNWGGGEQFF. Written as DNA, the CDR3 is TGTGCCAGCAACTGGGGAGGAGGTGAGCAGTTCTTC.

The V gene is TRBV30, the J gene TRBJ2-7; 8 bases are a match to TRBD1. The CDR3 runs to 13 residues. From germline, CDR1 is GTSNPN and CDR2 SVGIG (reference sequence). Unmatched junction bases numbered 5, after V lost 4 bases and J lost 3 bases. CDR3 DNA: TGTGCCTGGAAGGGACAGGTGGGCTACGAGCAGTACTTC. Translation gives CAWKGQVGYEQYF.

This rearrangement joins TRBV27 to TRBJ2-1; the match to TRBD1 covers 7 bases. J was trimmed by 4 bases and V by 5 bases; bases with no gene match: 5. Germline V lookup: CDR1 MNHEY, CDR2 SMNVEV (reference sequence). The CDR3 has 14 residues. The CDR3, as DNA: TGTGCCAGCAGTCGTCCGGACAGGTACAATGAGCAGTTCTTC. It translates to CASSRPDRYNEQFF.

This clone was observed a handful of times. This rearrangement joins TRBV6-5 to TRBJ1-5, with D perhaps matching TRBD1 (5 bases). The CDR3 has 15 residues. V lost 5 bases to trimming and J lost 4 bases, with 15 bases between them. CDR1 and CDR2 (germline): MNHEY, SVGAGI. The CDR3 region has the DNA TGTGCCAGCAGTACACTCGACAGAGCTAATCAGCCCCAGCATTTT. It encodes CASSTLDRANQPQHF.

The gene calls are TRBV6-1 and TRBJ2-3; 14 bases are a match to TRBD2. This CDR3 has 18 residues. J gave up 4 bases and V 2 bases, and 8 bases lay outside the gene matches. CDR1 MNHNS and CDR2 SASEGT come from the germline V gene. In nucleotides, the CDR3 is TGTGCCAGCAGTGAAAGGAGACTAGCGGGGGGGAGGTCAGATACGCAGTATTTT. This gives the protein CASSERRLAGGRSDTQYF.

The chain carries TRBV28 and TRBJ1-4; 11 bases agree with TRBD1. Germline loops: CDR1 MDHEN, CDR2 SYDVKM. Trimming at V came to 8 bases and at J to 3 bases, leaving 11 bases not matched to a gene. This CDR3 comprises 17 residues. As DNA, the CDR3 is TGTGCCAGCCGTCGTGGGACAGGGGGTGTTTCTAATGAAAAACTGTTTTTT. Protein product: CASRRGTGGVSNEKLFF.

V is TRBV5-1 and J is TRBJ1-1, with a possible D match to TRBD1 (5 bases). The V gene's germline CDR1 is SGHRS and CDR2 YFSETQ. Trimming removed 1 base from V and 2 bases from J, with 9 bases in between. This CDR3 comprises 14 residues. CDR3: CASSLTTANTEAFF. The CDR3, as DNA: TGCGCCAGCAGCTTGACGACAGCCAACACTGAAGCTTTCTTT.

This clone was observed a single time. The V call is TRBV11-3, the J call TRBJ1-1, with a possible D match to TRBD1 (6 bases). The germline V gene encodes CDR1 SGHNT and CDR2 YENEEA. The CDR3 contains 14 residues. V was cut by 5 bases and J by 7 bases, with 17 bases left in between. In DNA form, the CDR3 reads TGTGCCAGCAGCCAACAGGGCGTAACAGGTGAAGCTTTCTTT. Protein: CASSQQGVTGEAFF.

The genes are TRBV2 and TRBJ2-3, with 13 bases aligning to TRBD2. V trimming: 6 bases; J trimming: 0 bases; junction bases outside the gene matches: 3. The germline gives CDR1 SNHLY, CDR2 FYNNEI. The CDR3 consists of 16 residues. This chain's CDR3 is CASSRGLAGSTDTQYF. For the CDR3, the DNA is TGTGCCAGCAGCCGGGGACTAGCGGGAAGCACAGATACGCAGTATTTT. Complete variable domain (other parts from reference TRBV2 and TRBJ2-3): EPEVTQTPSHQVTQMGQEVILRCVPISNHLYFYWYRQILGQKVEFLVSFYNNEISEKSEIFDDQFSVERPDGSNFTLKIRSTKLEDSAMYFCASSRGLAGSTDTQYFGPGTRLTVL.

The genes are TRBV10-3 and TRBJ1-2; weak D call: TRBD1 (6 bases). Germline V CDR1 and CDR2: ENHRY, SYGVKD. The CDR3 loop spans 14 amino acids. Trimming pared 0 bases from V and 5 bases from J, leaving 10 bases between. The CDR3 sequence is CAISESGGNYGYTF. CDR3 in DNA: TGTGCCATCAGTGAGTCAGGGGGTAATTATGGCTACACCTTC.

The chain combines TRBV6-1 with TRBJ2-7; 7 positions match TRBD2. The V gene's germline CDR1 is MNHNS and CDR2 SASEGT. Unmatched junction bases numbered 10, after V lost 5 bases and J lost 6 bases. There are 14 residues in the CDR3. CDR3 protein: CASSFGGGVFEQYF. The CDR3 DNA sequence: TGTGCCAGCAGTTTCGGCGGGGGTGTCTTCGAGCAGTACTTC.

CDR3 DNA: TGTGCCAGTAGTCTCGCTCGGGGTACTGAAGCTTTCTTT. This translates into CASSLARGTEAFF. This chain joins TRBV19 and TRBJ1-1; D not certain. The V end was cut by 5 bases, the J end by 5 bases, with 12 bases between. CDR1 is LNHDA and CDR2 is SQIVND in the germline V gene (reference sequence). The CDR3 length is 13 residues. Supplemented by reference TRBV19 and TRBJ1-1, the full variable domain reads DGGITQSPKYLFRKEGQNVTLSCEQNLNHDAMYWYRQDPGQGLRLIYYSQIVNDFQKGDIAEGYSVSREKKESFPLTVTSAQKNPTAFYLCASSLARGTEAFFGQGTRLTVV.

The chain has TRBV6-1 and TRBJ1-1; 7 nucleotides agree with TRBD1. V gave up 4 bases and J gave up 6 bases; unmatched junction bases: 14. The CDR3 runs to 16 residues. Germline-derived CDR1 and CDR2 are MNHNS and SASEGT. CDR3 bases: TGTGCCAGCAGTGCGCGGAGAAGGGACAGAGCCTCTGAAGCTTTCTTT. Its translation is CASSARRRDRASEAFF.

V gene TRBV5-1 combines with J gene TRBJ1-4; tentatively, D is TRBD1 (6 bases). CDR1 is SGHRS and CDR2 is YFSETQ in the germline V gene. Trimming took 7 bases from V and 7 from J, leaving 23 bases between them. The CDR3 sequence is 16 residues long. CDR3 DNA: TGCGCCAGCCGCCGGACAGTGGAAAAGGTTGGTGAAAAACTGTTTTTT. Encoded protein: CASRRTVEKVGEKLFF. Supplemented by reference TRBV5-1 and TRBJ1-4, the full variable domain reads KAGVTQTPRYLIKTRGQQVTLSCSPISGHRSVSWYQQTPGQGLQFLFEYFSETQRNKGNFPGRFSGRQFSNSRSEMNVSTLELGDSALYLCASRRTVEKVGEKLFFGSGTQLSVL.

The chain combines TRBV5-1 with TRBJ1-4; 9 bases align to TRBD1. Germline CDR1 and CDR2: SGHRS and YFSETQ. This CDR3 spans 14 amino acids. V gave up 5 bases and J gave up 8 bases; unmatched junction bases: 7. CDR3 in DNA: TGCGCCAGCAGAAGAGGACAGGGGCAAGAAAAACTGTTTTTT. Translation: CASRRGQGQEKLFF. Complete variable domain (other parts from reference TRBV5-1 and TRBJ1-4): KAGVTQTPRYLIKTRGQQVTLSCSPISGHRSVSWYQQTPGQGLQFLFEYFSETQRNKGNFPGRFSGRQFSNSRSEMNVSTLELGDSALYLCASRRGQGQEKLFFGSGTQLSVL.

The V gene is TRBV15, the J gene TRBJ1-5, with TRBD1 identical over 11 bases. Trimming removed 4 bases from V and 6 bases from J; junction bases left unmatched: 5. The CDR3 consists of 15 residues. Looked up from germline, CDR1 is LNHNV and CDR2 is YYDKDF (reference sequence). The CDR3 sequence is CATSKDRGLIQPQHF. DNA for the CDR3: TGTGCCACCAGCAAGGACAGGGGGCTTATTCAGCCCCAGCATTTT.

The V and J genes are TRBV11-2 and TRBJ1-3; unclear D gene. The V gene lost 2 bases and the J gene lost 4 bases, with 6 bases spanning the gap. There are 13 residues in the CDR3. In germline, CDR1 is SGHAT, CDR2 FQNNGV. The CDR3 DNA is TGTGCCAGCAGCTTAAGCCCGGGAAACACCATATATTTT. It codes for CASSLSPGNTIYF.

The J gene is TRBJ2-5, the V gene TRBV9, with D possibly TRBD2 on 5 matching bases. Trimming cost V 2 bases and J 5 bases, with 10 bases left between them. The germline gives CDR1 SGDLS, CDR2 YYNGEE. This CDR3 comprises 13 residues. CDR3 amino acids: CASSVRTEETQYF. The DNA for the CDR3 is TGTGCCAGCAGCGTCCGGACTGAGGAGACCCAGTACTTC. The full variable domain, rest sourced from reference TRBV9 and TRBJ2-5, is DSGVTQTPKHLITATGQRVTLRCSPRSGDLSVYWYQQSLDQGLQFLIQYYNGEERAKGNILERFSAQQFPDLHSELNLSSLELGDSALYFCASSVRTEETQYFGPGTRLLVL.

This clone appeared once. CDR3: CASSQDTGVGEKLFF. Here the CDR3 DNA reads TGCGCCAGCAGCCAAGATACAGGAGTAGGTGAAAAACTGTTTTTT. The rearrangement joins TRBV4-1 to TRBJ1-4; maybe TRBD1 (5 bases). Germline lookup yields CDR1 MGHRA and CDR2 YSYEKL. The V and J ends lost 0 bases and 7 bases respectively, with 12 bases between them. CDR3 length: 15 residues.

This chain connects TRBV10-3 to TRBJ1-2, with D maybe TRBD1 (5 bases). The germline V gene has CDR1 ENHRY and CDR2 SYGVKD. Trimming took 0 bases from V and 6 from J, leaving 11 bases between them. The CDR3 spans 14 residues. In DNA form, the CDR3 reads TGTGCCATCAGTGAGTCGGGGCGGGGAGATGGCTACACCTTC. It specifies CAISESGRGDGYTF.